This paragraph covers one T cell receptor (beta chain) sequence. Each CDR3 protein gets one entry after TCRdb re-called the RT-PCR reads with MiXCR. The sample holds 550,000 to 750,000 distinct CDR3 sequences, around 14% seen once. V was pared by 0 bases and J by 1 base, with 12 bases between. The germline gives CDR1 LGHNT, CDR2 FRNRAP. The CDR3 covers 16 residues. The receptor's source is a female donor in good health, serving as a healthy control. Sequencing was carried out using memory CD4+ T cells from blood. J is TRBJ1-1 and V is TRBV12-5; no definite D call. The CDR3 coding sequence is TGTGCTAGTGGTTTGGTAGGAAACAAGAAGAACACTGAAGCTTTCTTT. It specifies CASGLVGNKKNTEAFF.